This T cell receptor beta chain stems from a study of cytomegalovirus exposure and HLA in healthy donors (dated by TCRdb to about 2017). For the wider study: According to an earlier analysis of 587 of the donors, some 180 million T cells yielded 100 million or so unique TCR beta sequences and 250 to 350 Gb of sequence data. Approximately 300 gigabases of sequencing data and 75 million to 85 million unique TCR sequences made up an early release that covered approximately 650 HLA-typed donors. Of the roughly 410 genotyped donors, over 80% were placed in the genetic ancestry cluster associated with self-reported Caucasian donors. The study was designed to test whether signatures of past pathogen exposure could be identified by cataloging public T cell receptors. The T cell repertoires of 550 to 850 subjects were profiled by immunosequencing and related to cytomegalovirus serostatus. Besides the first cohort of 500 to 700 subjects, a separate validation cohort made up of 120 different subjects was used. To predict cytomegalovirus infection status, the study brought together high-throughput TCR immunosequencing, statistical association of individual TCRs with disease status, and machine learning. In a later analysis, previously published TCR beta repertoires from 670 or so donors were re-analyzed and high-resolution HLA genotyping was added so that TCR occurrence patterns could be studied. In the later analysis, no new phenotypic data were used to find candidate immune exposures; instead, reliance was placed on TCR beta sequences and their occurrence across donors. In an earlier analysis of roughly 580 of the donors, high-throughput TCR beta sequencing was used to judge whether each TCR beta V gene segment behaved as functional or pseudogenic. Donor age, sex, ethnicity and CMV serostatus were collected together with the repertoire data. Genome-wide SNP genotypes for about three fifths of the roughly 700 donors were used in a later genetic analysis, which treated that subset as a discovery cohort. Every repertoire in the discovery cohort had been generated on one and the same sequencing platform. Class I and class II HLA loci were covered by the typing at four-digit resolution. The number of typed donors differed by locus: roughly 629-640 for A, B, C, DRB1 and DQB1; 500 to 550 for DQA1; around 580 for DPA1; and roughly 490 for DPB1. About five DR-DQ haplotypes were handled as single units for association and clustering, since linkage in the cohort was strong. Among about 360 genotyped donors of the cohort, an average of around 240,000 unique TCR beta nucleotide sequences were sequenced per donor, roughly 18% of them non-productive.

Points on this clone: The target of this receptor is not known. No per-base quality is available; no much larger clone lies one base away.

In total, just over 650 healthy bone marrow donors made up the cohort. All cohort members were sampled while nominally healthy, although unrecorded immune exposures were likely present. The donor tested CMV seropositive, placing the donor among the roughly 270 seropositive members of the cohort. A peripheral blood sample was provided by each donor, and peripheral blood mononuclear cells were used for TCR beta sequencing. The Qiagen DNeasy Blood Extraction Kit was used to extract genomic DNA from the blood cell samples. Libraries were constructed by the immunoSEQ multiplex PCR assay. For the multiplex PCR, a mixture combining 60 forward primers for TCR Vbeta segments and 13 reverse primers for TCR Jbeta segments was used. The CDR3 region of rearranged TCR beta genes was amplified from genomic DNA with a multiplex PCR assay. The Illumina HiSeq System was used to sequence the amplified TCR beta libraries as 87-base-pair reads. On the study's bioinformatics: In a later analysis, roughly 80 million unique TCR beta chains were counted across the 500 to 700 repertoires, and approximately 9.9 million of these chains were shared by at least two donors. Raw reads were error-corrected and collapsed into unique sequences by a nearest-neighbor algorithm in which closely related sequences were merged to remove PCR and sequencing errors. V, D and J gene segments were assigned by aligning CDR3 sequences to IMGT reference sequences. For a sequence to be retained, at least a six-nucleotide match to both a V gene segment and a J gene segment was required. A rearrangement counted as productive if the CDR3 had no stop codons and remained in frame with V and J, and every other rearrangement counted as non-productive. Following IMGT convention, CDR3 was defined as the stretch from the second conserved V-encoded cysteine to the conserved J-encoded phenylalanine. The earlier analysis of some 550 of the donors excluded any sequence lacking an unambiguous match to a single V gene segment. An earlier analysis of 587 of the donors classified V segments as functional when productive rearrangements were above 56.7% and as segregating when the standard deviation between donors was above 5%. A statistical classification framework was developed to diagnose cytomegalovirus status using the catalog of TCR beta chain sequences. In a later analysis, TCR nucleotide sequences were compared against IMGT/GENE-DB human TR gene sequences so that V and J genes could be assigned. The TCRdist pipeline was used in a later analysis to assign CDR3 sequences and most-parsimonious VDJ recombination scenarios. In a later analysis, each TCR beta chain was defined by its CDR3 amino acid sequence together with its V-gene family, and reads lacking a unique V-gene family were excluded. As a way to deal with suspected cross-contamination and a sequencing artifact, a later analysis dropped 640 or so nucleotide sequences that were highly shared and had low generation probability. A later analysis calculated a clonal expansion index for each public chain from normalized within-repertoire ranks of inferred template counts. Generation probabilities in a later analysis came from a VDJ recombination model fitted to out-of-frame rearrangements, and those results were checked against IGoR. Hypergeometric tests were used in a later analysis to score TCR-TCR, TCR-HLA and TCR-CMV co-occurrence, with a repertoire-size bias correction applied to the TCR pairs. To estimate false discovery rates, a later analysis permuted the HLA or CMV assignments 20 times. In a later analysis, co-occurring TCRs were grouped using DBSCAN, with TCRdist sequence similarity added in when clustering inside HLA-allele-positive subsets. Co-occurrence clustering excluded repertoires with fewer than 30,000 or more than 120,000 public chains, plus five with anomalous nucleotide sharing. This is the immuneACCESS table as TCRdb keeps it, with only in-frame sequences that have V and J called. A part of the clones is gone; compared with another copy, unresolved V genes explain less than half, and the rest is unexplained. The DNA gave D and trimming, while V, J and clone size come from that table. The sample table shows some 120,000 clones, and around 76% are seen once. The top ten hold roughly 13% of the sample.

On the study overall, not on this receptor specifically: The authors suggested that the approach could potentially be generalized to other disease states and immunological phenotypes. Seventeen rarely observed V segments, including chromosome 9 orphons, were excluded from the earlier analysis of almost 600 of the donors because counts were too low. Immune exposure information for the cohort was limited to CMV serostatus. In an earlier analysis of some 500 of the donors, most TCR beta V segments appeared in productive rearrangements about 90% or about 30% of the time, broadly matching IMGT annotations. Correlated functional status among segregating V segments might be attributable to linkage disequilibrium, but an unknown experimental factor could not be ruled out. In both the original and validation cohorts, the classifier was reported to diagnose cytomegalovirus status with high specificity and sensitivity. A further reported finding was that TCR beta sequences accurately predicted the HLA-A and HLA-B alleles for most subjects in the first cohort. A later analysis found that most CMV-associated TCR beta chains appeared HLA-restricted, with HLA associations seemingly driven largely by CMV exposure. A later genetic analysis reported fewer N-insertions in productive TCRs among donors in an Asian-associated ancestry cluster than the roughly 700-donor mean. This cohort had only TCR beta chains sequenced, and the lack of alpha or paired-chain data limited which features could be detected. An association between a missense DCLRE1C variant and V-gene and J-gene trimming of TCR beta chains was found in a later genetic analysis and replicated in an independent cohort. Presence/absence analyses assumed roughly uniform sequencing depth across donors, an assumption that may not hold. According to a later analysis, TCR association rates differed among HLA loci, with DRB1 alleles showing the most associated TCRs and HLA-C alleles showing the fewest. Most TCR sequences were observed very rarely across donors, whereas some public TCRs were present in many individuals. In a later analysis, some 17,000 TCR beta sequences were associated with specific HLA alleles at a false discovery rate of 0.05. Several of the top co-occurrence clusters appeared to be linked to parvovirus B19, influenza, CMV and Epstein-Barr virus, according to a later analysis. A few of the identified cytomegalovirus-associated TCR beta chains were confirmed in vitro to be specific for cytomegalovirus antigens. The study gave a list of around 170 TCR beta chains associated with cytomegalovirus. In a later analysis, HLA-associated TCR beta chains showed more clonal expansion and lower generation probabilities than non-associated chains that were equally common. When HLA alleles, especially DR and DQ, strongly co-occurred, attributing TCR associations to individual alleles was difficult. Because some donors lacked HLA typing at each locus, the association tests relied only on the typed subset. A cluster of highly shared sequence variants was judged likely to represent a technical artifact of the sequencing pipeline.

The sequence was collected from a woman aged 55-69 years in good health and CMV-seropositive. The sequenced material came from PBMCs.

The DNA is as follows: TGTGCCAGTAGTATAGTCCCAGGGACTAGCGGGAGCGTATACAATGAGCAGTTCTTC. It translates as CASSIVPGTSGSVYNEQFF. The rearranged segments are TRBV19 and TRBJ2-1; TRBD2 matches 14 bases in the middle. V has 1 base trimmed and J has 4 bases trimmed; junction bases matching no gene number 9. Its CDR3 holds 19 amino acids, cysteine through phenylalanine. The read is trimmed to its CDR3 DNA, 57 bases read in frame from base 1. Based on the germline V gene (reference sequence), the CDR1 and CDR2 sequences are LNHDA and SQIVND.